The TCR beta chain described here comes from a study of T cell responses to AZD1222 COVID-19 vaccine. The repertoire was sequenced with immunoSEQ multiplex PCR; TCRdb's copy has only in-frame clones and lacks some. The table has 95,000 to 120,000 clones, about 86% seen once; the top ten hold about 3%. This CDR3 is 18 amino acids long. Germline V CDR1 and CDR2: SQVTM, ANQGSEA. Trimming shortened V by 7 bases and J by 2 bases, and 30 bases separated the two germline ends. There are a few counts of this clone. The sequence derives from an adult in good health. V is TRBV29-1 and J is TRBJ2-7; D may be TRBD1 (5 bases). The starting material was peripheral blood, obtained on day 0 of AZD1222 vaccination. The CDR3 DNA sequence: TGCAGCGCCGACGGAGTCGGCAGGGTACACAGGCGGACCTACGAGCAGTACTTC. It yields the protein CSADGVGRVHRRTYEQYF.